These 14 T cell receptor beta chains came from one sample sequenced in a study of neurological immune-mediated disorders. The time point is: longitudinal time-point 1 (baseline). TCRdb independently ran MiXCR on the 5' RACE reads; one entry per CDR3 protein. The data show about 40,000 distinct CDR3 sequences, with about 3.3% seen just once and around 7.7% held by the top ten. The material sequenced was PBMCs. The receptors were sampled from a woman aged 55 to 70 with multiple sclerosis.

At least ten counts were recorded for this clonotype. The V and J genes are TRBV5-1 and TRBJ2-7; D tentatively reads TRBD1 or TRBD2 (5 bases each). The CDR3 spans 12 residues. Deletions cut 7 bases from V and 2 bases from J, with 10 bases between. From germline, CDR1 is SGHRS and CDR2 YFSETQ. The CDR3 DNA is TGCGCCAGCCGGGACGGAACCTACGAGCAGTACTTC. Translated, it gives CASRDGTYEQYF.

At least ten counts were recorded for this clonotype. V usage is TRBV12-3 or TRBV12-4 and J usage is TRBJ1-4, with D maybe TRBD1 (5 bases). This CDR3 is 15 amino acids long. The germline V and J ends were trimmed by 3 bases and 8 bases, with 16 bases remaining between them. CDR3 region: CASSFGAGSGEKLFF. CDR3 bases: TGTGCCAGCAGTTTTGGTGCAGGGTCTGGAGAAAAACTGTTTTTT.

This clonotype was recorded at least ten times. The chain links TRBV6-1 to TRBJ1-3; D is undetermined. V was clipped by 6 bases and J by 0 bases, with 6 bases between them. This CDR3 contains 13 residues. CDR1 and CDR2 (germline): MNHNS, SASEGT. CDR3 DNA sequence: TGTGCCAGCAGCCTGAACTCTGGAAACACCATATATTTT. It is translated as CASSLNSGNTIYF.

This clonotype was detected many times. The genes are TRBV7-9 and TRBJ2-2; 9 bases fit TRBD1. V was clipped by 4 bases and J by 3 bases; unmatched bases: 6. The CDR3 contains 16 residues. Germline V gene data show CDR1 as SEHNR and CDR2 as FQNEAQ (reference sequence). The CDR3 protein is CASSSGQGIDTGELFF. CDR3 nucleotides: TGTGCCAGCAGCTCCGGACAGGGGATCGACACCGGGGAGCTGTTTTTT.

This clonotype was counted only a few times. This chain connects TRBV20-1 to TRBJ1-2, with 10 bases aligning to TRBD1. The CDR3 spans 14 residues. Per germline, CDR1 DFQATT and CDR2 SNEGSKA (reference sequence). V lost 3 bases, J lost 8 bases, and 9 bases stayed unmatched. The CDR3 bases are TGCAGTGCTAGGTTTGACAGGGGGCGCATCGGCTACACCTTC. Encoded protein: CSARFDRGRIGYTF.

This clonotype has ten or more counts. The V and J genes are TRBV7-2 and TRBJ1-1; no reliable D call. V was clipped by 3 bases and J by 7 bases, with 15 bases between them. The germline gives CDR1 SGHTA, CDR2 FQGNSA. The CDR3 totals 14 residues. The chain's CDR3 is CASSFGMTSNEAFF. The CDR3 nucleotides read TGTGCCAGCAGCTTCGGGATGACATCAAATGAAGCTTTCTTT.

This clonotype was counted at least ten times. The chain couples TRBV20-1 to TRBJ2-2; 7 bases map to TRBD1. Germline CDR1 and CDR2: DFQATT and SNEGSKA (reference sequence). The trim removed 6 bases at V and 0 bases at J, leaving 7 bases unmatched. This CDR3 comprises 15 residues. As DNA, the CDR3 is TGCAGTGCCCTTTCAGGGGGATCGAACACCGGGGAGCTGTTTTTT. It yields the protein CSALSGGSNTGELFF.

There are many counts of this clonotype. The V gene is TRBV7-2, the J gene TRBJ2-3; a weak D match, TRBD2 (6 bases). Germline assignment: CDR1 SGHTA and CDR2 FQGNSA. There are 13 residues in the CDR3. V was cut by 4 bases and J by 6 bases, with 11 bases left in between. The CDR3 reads CASSWTLADTQYF. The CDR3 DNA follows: TGTGCCAGCAGCTGGACTCTAGCGGATACGCAGTATTTT.

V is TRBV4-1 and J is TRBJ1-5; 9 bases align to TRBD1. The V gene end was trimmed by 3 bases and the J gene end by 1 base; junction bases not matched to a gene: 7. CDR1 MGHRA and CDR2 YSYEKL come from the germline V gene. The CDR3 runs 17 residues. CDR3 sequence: CASSHGQGKRSNQPQHF. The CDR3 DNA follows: TGCGCCAGCAGCCATGGACAGGGGAAGAGAAGCAATCAGCCCCAGCATTTT.

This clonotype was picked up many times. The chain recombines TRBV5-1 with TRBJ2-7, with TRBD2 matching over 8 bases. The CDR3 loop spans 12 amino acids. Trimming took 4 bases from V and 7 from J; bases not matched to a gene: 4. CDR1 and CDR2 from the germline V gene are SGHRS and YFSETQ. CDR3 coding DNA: TGCGCCAGCAGCCTGGGACTAGGGGAGCAGTACTTC. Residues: CASSLGLGEQYF.

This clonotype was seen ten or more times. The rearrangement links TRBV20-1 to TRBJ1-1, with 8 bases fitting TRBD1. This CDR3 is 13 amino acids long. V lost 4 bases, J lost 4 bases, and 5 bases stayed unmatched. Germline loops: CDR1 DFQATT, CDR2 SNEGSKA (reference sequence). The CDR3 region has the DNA TGCAGTGCTACCCGGGACAGGAGCACTGAAGCTTTCTTT. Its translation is CSATRDRSTEAFF.

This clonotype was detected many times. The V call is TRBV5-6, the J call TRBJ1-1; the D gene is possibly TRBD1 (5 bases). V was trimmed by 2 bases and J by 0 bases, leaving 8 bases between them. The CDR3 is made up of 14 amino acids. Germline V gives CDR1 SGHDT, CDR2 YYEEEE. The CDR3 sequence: CASSFLRVNTEAFF. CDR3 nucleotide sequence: TGTGCCAGCAGCTTCCTCAGGGTGAACACTGAAGCTTTCTTT.

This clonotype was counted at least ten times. The CDR3 DNA is TGTGCCAGCAACCAAGAGACCCAGTACTTC. This translates into CASNQETQYF. This chain joins TRBV27 and TRBJ2-5; unclear D gene. V gave up 7 bases and J gave up 0 bases, with 0 bases separating them. The CDR3 consists of 10 residues. Germline V gives CDR1 MNHEY, CDR2 SMNVEV (reference sequence).

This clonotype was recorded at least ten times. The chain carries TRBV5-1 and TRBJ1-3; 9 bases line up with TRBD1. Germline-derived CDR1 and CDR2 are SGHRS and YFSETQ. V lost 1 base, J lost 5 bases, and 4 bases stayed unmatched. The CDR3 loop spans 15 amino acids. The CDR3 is CASSLWGTGRNTIYF. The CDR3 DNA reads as TGCGCCAGCAGCTTGTGGGGGACAGGGAGAAACACCATATATTTT.